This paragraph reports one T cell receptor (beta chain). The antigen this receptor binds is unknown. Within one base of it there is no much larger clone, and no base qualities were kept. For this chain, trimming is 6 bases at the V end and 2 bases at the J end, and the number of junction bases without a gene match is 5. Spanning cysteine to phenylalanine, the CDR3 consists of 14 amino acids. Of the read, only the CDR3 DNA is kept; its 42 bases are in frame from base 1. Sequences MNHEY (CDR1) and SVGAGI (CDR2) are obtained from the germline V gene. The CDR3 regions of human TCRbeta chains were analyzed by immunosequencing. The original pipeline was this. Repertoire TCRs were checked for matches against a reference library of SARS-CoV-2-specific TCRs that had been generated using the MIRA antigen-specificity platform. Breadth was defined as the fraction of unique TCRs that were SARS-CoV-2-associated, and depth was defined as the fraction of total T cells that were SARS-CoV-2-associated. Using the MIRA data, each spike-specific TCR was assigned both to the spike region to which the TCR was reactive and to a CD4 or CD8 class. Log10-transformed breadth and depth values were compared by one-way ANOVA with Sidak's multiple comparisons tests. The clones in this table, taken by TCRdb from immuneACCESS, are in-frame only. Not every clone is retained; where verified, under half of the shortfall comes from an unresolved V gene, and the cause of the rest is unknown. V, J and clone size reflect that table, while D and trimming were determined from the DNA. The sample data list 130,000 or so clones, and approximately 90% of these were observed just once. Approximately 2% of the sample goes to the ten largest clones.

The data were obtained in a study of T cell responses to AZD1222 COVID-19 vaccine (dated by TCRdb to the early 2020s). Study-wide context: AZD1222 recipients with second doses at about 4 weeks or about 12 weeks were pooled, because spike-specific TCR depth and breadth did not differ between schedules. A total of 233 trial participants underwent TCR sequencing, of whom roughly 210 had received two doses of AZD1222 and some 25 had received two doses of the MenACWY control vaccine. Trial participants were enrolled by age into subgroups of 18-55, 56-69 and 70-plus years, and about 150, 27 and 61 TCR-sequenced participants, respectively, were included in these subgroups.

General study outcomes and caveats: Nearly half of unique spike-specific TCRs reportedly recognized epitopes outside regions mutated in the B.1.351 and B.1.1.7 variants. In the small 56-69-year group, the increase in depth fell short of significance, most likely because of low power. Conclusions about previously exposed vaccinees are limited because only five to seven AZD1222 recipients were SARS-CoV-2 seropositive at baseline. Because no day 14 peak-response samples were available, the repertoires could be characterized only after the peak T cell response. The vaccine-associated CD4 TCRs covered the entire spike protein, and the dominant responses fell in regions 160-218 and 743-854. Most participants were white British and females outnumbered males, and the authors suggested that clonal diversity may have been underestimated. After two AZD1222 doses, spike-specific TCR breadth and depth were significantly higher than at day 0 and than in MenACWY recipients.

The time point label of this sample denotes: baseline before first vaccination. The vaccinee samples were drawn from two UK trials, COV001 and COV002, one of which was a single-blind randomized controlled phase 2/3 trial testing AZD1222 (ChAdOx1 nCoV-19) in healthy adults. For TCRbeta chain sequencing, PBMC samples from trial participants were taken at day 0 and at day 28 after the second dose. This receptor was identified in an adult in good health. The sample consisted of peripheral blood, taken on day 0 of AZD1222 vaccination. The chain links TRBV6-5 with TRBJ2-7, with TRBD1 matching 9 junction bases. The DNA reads TGTGCCAGCAGCATAGGGACAGGGCCCTACGAGCAGTACTTC. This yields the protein CASSIGTGPYEQYF.